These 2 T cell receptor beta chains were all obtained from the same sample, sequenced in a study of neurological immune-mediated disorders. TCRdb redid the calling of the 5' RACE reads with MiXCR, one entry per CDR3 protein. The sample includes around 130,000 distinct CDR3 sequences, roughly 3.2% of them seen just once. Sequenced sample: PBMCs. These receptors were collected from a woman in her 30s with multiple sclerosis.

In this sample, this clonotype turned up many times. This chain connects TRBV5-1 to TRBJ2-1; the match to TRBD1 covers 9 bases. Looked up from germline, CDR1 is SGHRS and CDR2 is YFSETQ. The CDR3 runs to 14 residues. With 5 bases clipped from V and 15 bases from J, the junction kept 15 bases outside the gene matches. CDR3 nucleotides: TGCGCCAGCAGTCTCGGGACAGGGATGGGCTTTGGGTTCTTC. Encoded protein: CASSLGTGMGFGFF.

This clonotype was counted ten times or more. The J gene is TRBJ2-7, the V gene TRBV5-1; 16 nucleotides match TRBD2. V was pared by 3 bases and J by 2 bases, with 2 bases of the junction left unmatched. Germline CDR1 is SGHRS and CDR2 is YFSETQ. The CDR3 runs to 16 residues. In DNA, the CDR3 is TGCGCCAGCAGCTCGGGACTAGCGGGAGGGCCCTACGAGCAGTACTTC. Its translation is CASSSGLAGGPYEQYF.